These T cell receptor beta chains were read from a single sample in a study of tumor-infiltrating lymphocytes in primary liver carcinoma. TCRdb used MiXCR to reprocess the multiplex PCR reads, holding one entry per CDR3 protein. Among fewer than 350,000 distinct CDR3 sequences listed, around 60% were seen once. The source material was peripheral blood. Every receptor here comes from a man between 35 and 55 years old with primary liver carcinoma and hepatitis B virus infection. Each CDR3 is given with its conserved first and last residue. Not all rows give a size; the values are once, few, many and, for expanded clones, a class.

v_gene | abundance | CDR3aa
TRBV29-1 | - | CSPQKRPNGETKYF
TRBV11-3 | once | CANSLIRTGELFF
TRBV6-5 | many | CASSRDRGSHEQYF
TRBV6-2/TRBV6-3 | - | CASGYPELNNEALF
TRBV11-2 | - | CDSSFGGSYEQYF
TRBV6-6 | many | CASSYIAGDYEQYF
TRBV5-1 | many | CASSRSPGFSEQFF
TRBV10-3 | - | CVISEAGQEQYF
TRBV10-3 | many | CAISVRGDYEQYF
TRBV28 | few | CASSFTPSWYEQFF
TRBV29-1 | few | CSVRGTGETQYF
TRBV10-2 | - | CASKDIGGAGTQYF
TRBV6-6 | - | CASSAQGNNEQLF
TRBV6-5 | - | CSTHYRTPNTGELFF
TRBV4-2 | - | CASSQGQSGANVLTF
TRBV29-1 | many | CSVEGTGGNIQYF
TRBV11-2 | - | CASSLDCCRVYEQYF
TRBV29-1 | - | CGGRMGSNTEAFF
TRBV6-6 | - | CASMGTLAGGAETQYF
TRBV4-3 | - | CARSQASGSADTQYF
TRBV6-5 | many | CASSQGAASSYEQYF
TRBV11-2 | - | CANTFRIRSSGTSYNEQFF
TRBV4-2 | - | CASSQDGTVAREQYF
TRBV6-5 | many | CASSQGLAGGYTGELFF
TRBV6-5 | many | CASSYSPSVSYNEQFF
TRBV11-2 | medium-sized | CASSLETGKEQFF
TRBV29-1 | many | CSVEEQRNTEAFF
TRBV5-1 | - | CASSLRGRAVTGELLF
TRBV10-1 | many | CASSIGQGSADTQYF
TRBV29-1 | many | CSARDGYNEQFF
TRBV7-9 | once | CVSSLEQGANRNEQFF
TRBV11-2 | - | CASSFGTSGAYEQYF
TRBV12-5 | - | CASGLQGTDTQYF
TRBV6-5 | many | CASSYSGVLLSGANVLTF
TRBV4-1 | few | CASSQDKALAMAQYF
TRBV5-1 | - | CASRLDGRAEDTQYF
TRBV29-1 | many | CSVGLGWDSEQYF
TRBV12-3/TRBV12-4 | - | CASTNPGSPTYEQYF
TRBV29-1 | - | CSVAWRGGGQYF
TRBV6-2/TRBV6-3 | few | CASSGGGPQHF
TRBV10-3 | many | CAISAAQGGGTGELFF
TRBV5-1 | - | CASRLDPTRSYNSPLHF
TRBV11-2 | - | CGNSLGGEIQFF
TRBV11-3 | - | CAGSLIRTGELFF
TRBV13 | - | CASSFEREGGETQYF
TRBV6-5 | many | CASVSRSGYEQYF
TRBV5-1 | - | CASRAGTGGFNYGYTF
TRBV6-2/TRBV6-3 | - | CASSLIASSYNEQFF
TRBV6-5 | many | CASSDTMSGAQYF
TRBV12-3/TRBV12-4 | - | CSSISGSADKQYF
TRBV2 | - | CASNVQDSNQPQHF
TRBV29-1 | many | CSVEETEYNEQFF
TRBV5-4 | many | CASSPSALSYNEQFF
TRBV4-1 | many | CASSQPSRRTNSPLHF